The present T cell receptor (beta chain) was sequenced within a study of T cell responses to AZD1222 COVID-19 vaccine. On the study more broadly: Some second doses came at about 4 weeks and others at about 12 weeks; these were pooled. General study points: Two doses of AZD1222 preceded a rise in Spike-specific TCR breadth and depth.

For this clone: Its antigen remains unknown.

J lost 4 bases, V lost 4 bases, and 5 bases had no gene match. The CDR3 contains 15 residues. Germline V gene sequence: CDR1 SGHTA, CDR2 FQGNSA. Measured with immunoSEQ multiplex PCR; TCRdb has only the in-frame clones, and not every one. Seen here are roughly 180,000 clones, 90% to 95% observed once, and the top ten hold under 2.5%. The clonotype originates from an adult in good health. This chain connects TRBV7-2 to TRBJ2-1; TRBD2 aligns across 9 bases. This sample comprised peripheral blood, obtained on day 0 of AZD1222 vaccination. The CDR3 DNA follows: TGTGCCAGCAGCTCGAGACTAGCGGAATACAATGAGCAGTTCTTC. It translates to CASSSRLAEYNEQFF.